Here is one TCR beta chain with its context. The antigen remains unidentified. Oncomine TCR Beta short-read sequencing was applied to DNA from cultured CD4+ T cells. One entry per CDR3 protein, called by TCRdb with MiXCR from the PCR reads. The sample holds 20,000 or so distinct CDR3 sequences; 40% are singletons and the top ten take under 9.5%. The data were taken from a study of vaccination and CD4 T cells after COVID-19. The sample's treatment: approximately nine-day PBMC culture with coronavirus spike peptide pools or control peptides (ViraFEST assay). With 1 base clipped from V and 0 bases from J, the junction kept 6 bases outside the gene matches. Germline values: CDR1 SGHRS, CDR2 YFSETQ. The CDR3 covers 16 residues.

The material was CD4+ T cells from blood, cultured in vitro, obtained after SARS-CoV-2 vaccination. This TCR derives from a human donor who had recovered from COVID-19. V is TRBV5-1 and J is TRBJ2-7, with 8 nucleotides matching TRBD1. CDR3: CASSLPEGQVSYEQYF. CDR3 bases: TGCGCCAGCAGCTTGCCAGAGGGACAGGTCTCCTACGAGCAGTACTTC.